The clone carrying this TCR beta chain showed up many times. As yet, its antigen is unknown. Looked up from germline, CDR1 is MNHNS and CDR2 is SASEGT. The CDR3 extends over 13 amino acids. V gave up 7 bases and J gave up 6 bases; unmatched junction bases: 4. What was amplified from RNA transcripts were TCR beta CDR3 regions. During a first-round RT-PCR of the TCR CDR3, the HTBI primer set was used. Using its own MiXCR run on the multiplex PCR reads, TCRdb lists one record per CDR3 protein. The sample consists of fewer than 450,000 distinct CDR3 sequences, nearly 15% of them appearing once. These data originate in a study of T cells in Graves' hyperthyroidism and ophthalmopathy. General study results and limits: A 13 V-J signature model discriminated ophthalmopathy versus stable hyperthyroidism.

Reasons for excluding patients were uncontrolled infection, other autoimmune disease, pregnancy or lactation. This chain links TRBV6-1 with TRBJ2-1, with 9 bases fitting TRBD2. This receptor was identified in a woman in her fifties or sixties with Graves' ophthalmopathy. The sequencing sample was made of blood. CDR3 in amino acids: CASTGGRGNEQFF. The CDR3 DNA follows: TGTGCCAGCACGGGCGGGAGGGGCAATGAGCAGTTCTTC.